This TCR beta chain emerged from a study of lymphopenia after photon versus proton radiotherapy. Repertoires were generated with immunoSEQ multiplex PCR, while TCRdb's copy carries only in-frame clones and drops some. The table includes about 53,000 clones, about 83% detected once. Per germline, CDR1 LNHDA and CDR2 SQIVND (reference sequence). V shed 5 bases and J 1 base; nucleotides not matched to a gene: 10. The CDR3 consists of 16 residues. This clonotype was obtained from a man aged 45-60 years with gastric cancer. This sequence joins TRBV19 and TRBJ2-5; 7 nucleotides agree with TRBD1. The material sequenced was peripheral blood, taken from a patient treated with photon-based radiotherapy. In DNA form, the CDR3 reads TGTGCCAGTAGTCCAACCGGGACAGAATCCCAAGAGACCCAGTACTTC. Its translation: CASSPTGTESQETQYF.